One sample yielded the 25 T cell receptor beta chains listed below, sequenced in a study of CD8 T cells in Susac syndrome. After extraction with the RNeasy kit, roughly 0.45 to 1 ug of the RNA was reverse transcribed using random hexamers. Each CDR3 protein is one row after TCRdb ran MiXCR on the immunoSEQ multiplex PCR reads. Among roughly 140,000 distinct CDR3 sequences listed, nearly 97% were seen once. The specimen was CD8+ T cells from PBMCs. The receptors stem from a human donor with multiple sclerosis.

The genes are TRBV4-1 and TRBJ2-1; TRBD2 matches at 10 bases. From germline, CDR1 is MGHRA and CDR2 YSYEKL. The V gene end was trimmed by 1 base and the J gene end by 9 bases; junction bases not matched to a gene: 6. The CDR3 extends over 15 amino acids. In DNA form, the CDR3 reads TGCGCCAGCAGCCAAGTTACTAGCGGGGCGGGTGAGCAGTTCTTC. Its protein is CASSQVTSGAGEQFF.

J is TRBJ2-5 and V is TRBV27; possible D gene TRBD1, 5 bases. Germline loops: CDR1 MNHEY, CDR2 SMNVEV (reference sequence). V gave up 6 bases and J gave up 3 bases, with 17 bases separating them. This CDR3 is 15 amino acids long. CDR3 sequence (DNA): TGTGCCAGCAGCCTATACCCCAGGGTGGAAGAGACCCAGTACTTC. Its translation: CASSLYPRVEETQYF.

The V and J genes are TRBV12-3 or TRBV12-4 and TRBJ2-3; D unclear. V was pared by 1 base and J by 2 bases, with 7 bases between. The CDR3 covers 14 residues. CDR3 region: CASSLVGPTDTQYF. The CDR3 nucleotides are TGTGCCAGCAGTTTAGTTGGCCCCACAGATACGCAGTATTTT.

This clonotype was counted between two and nine times. The chain links TRBV7-6 to TRBJ2-1, with D possibly TRBD2 on 6 matching bases. This CDR3 is built from 14 residues. Between the trimmed V and J ends, which lost 1 base and 6 bases, there was a span of 10 bases. Germline loops: CDR1 SGHVS, CDR2 FNYEAQ. The chain's CDR3 is CASSLGGVGNEQFF. The DNA of the CDR3 is TGTGCCAGCAGCTTAGGGGGGGTAGGCAATGAGCAGTTCTTC.

This clonotype was counted once. The V gene is TRBV5-6, the J gene TRBJ2-1; 10 nucleotides match TRBD1. V shed 5 bases and J 3 bases; nucleotides not matched to a gene: 5. This CDR3 has 15 amino acids. The V gene's germline CDR1 is SGHDT and CDR2 YYEEEE. CDR3 amino acids: CASSRGTGVYNEQFF. The CDR3 nucleotides are TGTGCCAGCAGTAGGGGGACAGGGGTCTACAATGAGCAGTTCTTC.

The chain employs TRBV14 and TRBJ2-1; D gene uncertain. Between the trimmed V and J ends, which lost 1 base and 1 base, there was a span of 11 bases. The CDR3 spans 16 residues. Germline V gene lookup returns CDR1 SGHDN and CDR2 FVKESK. CDR3 nucleotides: TGTGCCAGCAGCCAAGTCCCAGCGTGGTCCTACAATGAGCAGTTCTTC. This encodes CASSQVPAWSYNEQFF.

The chain combines TRBV23-1 with TRBJ2-7, with 8 bases aligning to TRBD2. TRBV23-1 is an open reading frame, and its role is uncertain. There are 16 residues in the CDR3. The V and J ends lost 0 bases and 2 bases, in that order; junction bases with no gene match: 6. The CDR3 nucleotides are TGCGCCAGCAGTCAATCACTAGCGGTGAAACCCTACGAGCAGTACGTC. Its protein is CASSQSLAVKPYEQYV.

This clonotype appeared once. The rearrangement uses TRBV2 and TRBJ2-2; D is tentatively TRBD1 or TRBD2 (5 bases each). Germline CDR1 reads SNHLY; CDR2 reads FYNNEI. The CDR3 loop spans 12 amino acids. The CDR3 DNA reads TGTGTATTCAGGGTGGAGGCCGGGGAGCTGTTTTTT. Translated: CVFRVEAGELFF.

V and J are TRBV14 and TRBJ2-7; 7 nucleotides agree with TRBD2. Germline CDR1 reads SGHDN; CDR2 reads FVKESK. The trim removed 0 bases at V and 0 bases at J, leaving 11 bases unmatched. This CDR3 contains 18 residues. DNA for the CDR3: TGTGCCAGCAGCCAAGACAAGCGGGGACCTACGTACTCCTACGAGCAGTACTTC. Protein sequence: CASSQDKRGPTYSYEQYF.

The rearrangement uses TRBV3-1 and TRBJ2-7; a possible D gene is TRBD1 (6 bases). The V end lost 1 base, the J end lost 4 bases, and 11 bases lay between the germline ends. Germline CDR1 and CDR2: LGHDT and YNNKEL (reference sequence). This CDR3 has 14 residues. The CDR3 nucleotides read TGTGCCAGCAGCCAAGCCCCTCAGGGGTACGAGCAGTACTTC. Protein sequence: CASSQAPQGYEQYF.

V and J are TRBV27 and TRBJ2-1; the D gene is possibly TRBD2 (7 bases). Between the trimmed V and J ends, which lost 0 bases and 10 bases, there was a span of 16 bases. This CDR3 comprises 15 residues. The germline gives CDR1 MNHEY, CDR2 SMNVEV (reference sequence). The CDR3 here is CASSLSIRGAGEQFF. Written as DNA, the CDR3 is TGTGCCAGCAGTTTATCGATCCGGGGGGCCGGGGAGCAGTTCTTC.

The chain links TRBV30 to TRBJ2-3; 9 bases map to TRBD1. Germline CDR1 GTSNPN, CDR2 SVGIG (reference sequence). J was trimmed by 1 base and V by 5 bases; bases with no gene match: 4. The CDR3 extends over 14 amino acids. The CDR3 DNA reads TGTGCCTGGGCAACAGGGGGCCGCACAGATACGCAGTATTTT. Protein: CAWATGGRTDTQYF.

The chain employs TRBV6-2 or TRBV6-3 and TRBJ1-4, with a weak D call TRBD1 (6 bases). Trimming cost V 7 bases and J 6 bases, with 21 bases left between them. From germline, CDR1 is MNHEY and CDR2 SVGEGT. This CDR3 has 16 amino acids. This CDR3 is CASTFSPGGGDEKLFF. In nucleotides, the CDR3 is TGTGCCAGCACCTTTTCCCCGGGAGGGGGAGATGAAAAACTGTTTTTT.

The CDR3, as DNA: TGTGCCAGCAGCTTAGTGACAGGGTTCGGAGAGACCCAGTACTTC. This sequence encodes CASSLVTGFGETQYF. The chain is built from TRBV7-9 and TRBJ2-5; 7 bases align to TRBD1. With 1 base clipped from V and 4 bases from J, the junction kept 6 bases outside the gene matches. Germline CDR1 SEHNR, CDR2 FQNEAQ (reference sequence). The CDR3 runs to 15 residues.

The chain employs TRBV7-9 and TRBJ2-3, with 7 positions matching TRBD2. Trimming at V came to 5 bases and at J to 4 bases, leaving 12 bases not matched to a gene. The germline V gene has CDR1 SEHNR and CDR2 FQNEAQ (reference sequence). CDR3 size: 16 residues. The CDR3 bases are TGTGCCAGCAGCCCGCCGGGGGGATCAAGCGCAGATACGCAGTATTTT. Its protein is CASSPPGGSSADTQYF.

The chain carries TRBV14 and TRBJ1-1; possible D gene TRBD1, 6 bases. V was shortened by 3 bases and J by 4 bases, with 15 bases between the two germline ends. Germline loops: CDR1 SGHDN, CDR2 FVKESK. CDR3 length: 15 residues. CDR3 nucleotides: TGTGCCAGCAGCCAGGCCAACAGGGAGGGCACTGAAGCTTTCTTT. It translates to CASSQANREGTEAFF.

This chain uses TRBV9 with TRBJ2-5; the D gene is possibly TRBD2 (5 bases). The CDR3 contains 13 residues. Germline V gives CDR1 SGDLS, CDR2 YYNGEE. The germline V and J ends were trimmed by 3 bases and 0 bases, with 6 bases remaining between them. The CDR3 nucleotides are TGTGCCAGCAGCGGAGCGGACCAAGAGACCCAGTACTTC. It is translated as CASSGADQETQYF.

The rearrangement links TRBV7-3 to TRBJ2-7, with 12 nucleotides matching TRBD2. The length of the CDR3 is 15 residues. V lost 5 bases, J lost 2 bases, and 4 bases stayed unmatched. The germline CDR1 and CDR2 sequences are SGHTA and FQGTGA. DNA of the CDR3: TGTGCCAGCAGCCTCGGACTAGCGGGGCCCTACGAGCAGTACTTC. It translates to CASSLGLAGPYEQYF.

V usage is TRBV12-5 and J usage is TRBJ2-3; the D gene is possibly TRBD1 (6 bases). The germline V gene has CDR1 LGHNT and CDR2 FRNRAP. Trimming stripped 6 bases from V and 0 bases from J, with 13 bases between. CDR3 length equals 15 residues. The CDR3 nucleotides read TGTGCTAGTGGCCCGGGACACTATAGCACAGATACGCAGTATTTT. Protein: CASGPGHYSTDTQYF. The full variable domain, its missing parts supplied by reference TRBV12-5 and TRBJ2-3, is DARVTQTPRHKVTEMGQEVTMRCQPILGHNTVFWYRQTMMQGLELLAYFRNRAPLDDSGMPKDRFSAEMPDATLATLKIQPSEPRDSAVYFCASGPGHYSTDTQYFGPGTRLTVL.

The V call is TRBV5-1, the J call TRBJ1-1; 8 positions match TRBD1. The CDR3 covers 14 residues. V lost 4 bases, J lost 5 bases, and 7 bases stayed unmatched. Germline assignment: CDR1 SGHRS and CDR2 YFSETQ. The CDR3, as DNA: TGCGCCAGCAGCCCAACAGGGGGAGGAACTGAAGCTTTCTTT. Translated: CASSPTGGGTEAFF.

This chain connects TRBV15 to TRBJ2-1; D uncertain. Between the trimmed V and J ends, which lost 3 bases and 3 bases, there was a span of 3 bases. Looked up from germline, CDR1 is LNHNV and CDR2 is YYDKDF (reference sequence). The CDR3 totals 12 residues. CDR3 DNA sequence: TGTGCCACCAGCAGGGACTACAATGAGCAGTTCTTC. It yields the protein CATSRDYNEQFF. Full variable domain (missing parts from reference TRBV15 and TRBJ2-1): DAMVIQNPRYQVTQFGKPVTLSCSQTLNHNVMYWYQQKSSQAPKLLFHYYDKDFNNEADTPDNFQSRRPNTSFCFLDIRSPGLGDTAMYLCATSRDYNEQFFGPGTRLTVL.

The chain links TRBV30 to TRBJ2-3, with 12 bases matching TRBD2. V was pared by 2 bases and J by 5 bases, with 2 bases of the junction left unmatched. Germline values: CDR1 GTSNPN, CDR2 SVGIG (reference sequence). The CDR3 has 14 amino acids. The CDR3 sequence: CAWSLAGGIDTQYF. The DNA of the CDR3 is TGTGCCTGGAGTCTAGCGGGGGGGATAGATACGCAGTATTTT.

The chain carries TRBV30 and TRBJ2-1; 7 bases fit TRBD1. J gave up 10 bases and V 4 bases, and 7 bases lay outside the gene matches. The CDR3 runs 12 residues. In germline, CDR1 is GTSNPN, CDR2 SVGIG (reference sequence). This CDR3 is CAWTGDSQEQFF. In nucleotides, the CDR3 is TGTGCCTGGACCGGGGACAGCCAAGAGCAGTTCTTC. Full variable domain (remainder filled in from reference TRBV30 and TRBJ2-1): SQTIHQWPATLVQPVGSPLSLECTVEGTSNPNLYWYRQAAGRGLQLLFYSVGIGQISSEVPQNLSASRPQDRQFILSSKKLLLSDSGFYLCAWTGDSQEQFFGPGTRLTVL.

The V call is TRBV4-1, the J call TRBJ2-7; D gene unclear. The CDR3 has 14 amino acids. Germline-derived CDR1 and CDR2 are MGHRA and YSYEKL. V was clipped by 0 bases and J by 1 base, with 7 bases between them. CDR3 in DNA: TGCGCCAGCAGCCAAGATGCCAAATCCTACGAGCAGTACTTC. It encodes CASSQDAKSYEQYF.

The chain recombines TRBV27 with TRBJ2-2, with TRBD2 matching over 12 bases. CDR1 and CDR2 (germline): MNHEY, SMNVEV (reference sequence). The CDR3 extends over 17 amino acids. With V trimmed by 3 bases and J by 4 bases, 6 bases remained unmatched. The CDR3 spells CASSLPTSGGLTGELFF. The CDR3 DNA is TGTGCCAGCAGTTTGCCGACTAGCGGGGGCCTCACCGGGGAGCTGTTTTTT.